Presented here are 2 T cell receptor beta chains from one specimen sequenced in a study of T cell repertoires in cytomegalovirus infection. TCRdb called the reads again in MiXCR, with one record for every CDR3 protein. The sample yields about 500,000 distinct CDR3 sequences, about 33% seen once. These receptors have no identified antigens. The material was cultured PBMCs, obtained from culture after CMV antigen stimulation. The receptors derive from a human donor in good health (CMV status not recorded). Some clones in this sample may be carry-over from other donors' samples.

The chain recombines TRBV6-6 with TRBJ2-1; TRBD1 matches 11 bases. Germline CDR1 and CDR2: MNHNY and SVGAGI (reference sequence). V trimming: 6 bases; J trimming: 5 bases; junction bases outside the gene matches: 9. The CDR3 is 16 residues long. The CDR3 DNA reads as TGTGCCAGCAGAGAGGACAGGGGGCGTTATCACAATGAGCAGTTCTTC. This translates into CASREDRGRYHNEQFF.

The chain recombines TRBV7-2 with TRBJ1-5, with a tentative D call TRBD1 (6 bases). Trimming took 4 bases from V and 2 from J, leaving 9 bases between them. CDR1 and CDR2 (germline): SGHTA, FQGNSA. This CDR3 region has 14 residues. CDR3 bases: TGTGCCAGCAGCTACAGGGAAGGCAATCAGCCCCAGCATTTT. Encoded protein: CASSYREGNQPQHF.